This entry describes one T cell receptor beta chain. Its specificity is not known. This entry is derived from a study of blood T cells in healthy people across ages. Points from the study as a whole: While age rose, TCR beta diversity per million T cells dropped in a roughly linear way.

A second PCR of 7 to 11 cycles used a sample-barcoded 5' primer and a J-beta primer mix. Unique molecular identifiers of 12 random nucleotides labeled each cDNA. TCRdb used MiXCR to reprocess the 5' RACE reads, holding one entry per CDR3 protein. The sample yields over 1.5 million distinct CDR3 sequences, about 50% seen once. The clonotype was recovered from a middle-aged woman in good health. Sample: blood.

The CDR3 nucleotides read TGTGCCAGCAGCTTATGGGGACAGATAAACAATGAGCAGTTCTTC. It is translated as CASSLWGQINNEQFF. The chain links TRBV7-2 to TRBJ2-1, with 7 bases fitting TRBD1. The CDR3 is made up of 15 amino acids. Germline CDR1 is SGHTA and CDR2 is FQGNSA. Unmatched junction bases numbered 6, after V lost 2 bases and J lost 5 bases.